This T cell receptor (beta chain) was identified in a study of blood T cell repertoires in COVID-19. Only in-frame clones appear in the TCRdb table, and some are missing; sequencing was by immunoSEQ multiplex PCR. The data show more than 20,000 clones, 75% to 90% seen once. Germline V gene data show CDR1 as SGHAT and CDR2 as FQNNGV. The V and J ends lost 5 bases and 6 bases respectively, with 15 bases between them. The CDR3 runs to 14 residues. This TCR was sampled from an elderly man with active or convalescent COVID-19. The sequencing input was peripheral blood. The gene calls are TRBV11-2 and TRBJ2-3; D might be TRBD1 (5 bases). This CDR3 reads CASSQGYMGDTQYF. The CDR3 region has the DNA TGTGCCAGCAGCCAGGGCTATATGGGGGATACGCAGTATTTT.